Here is one T cell receptor (beta chain) with its context. All patients picked for sequencing had shown, by flow cytometry, an expansion of CD8+CD57+ cells. Patients had received no therapy at the time of blood sampling. Trimming pared 5 bases from V and 0 bases from J, leaving 12 bases between. CDR3 size: 14 residues. Per the germline V gene, CDR1 is SGHRS and CDR2 is YFSETQ. Profiles of TCR beta VDJ and CDR3 were generated from a genomic DNA template. TCRdb ran MiXCR on the reads and lists one entry per CDR3 protein. The data hold about 200,000 distinct CDR3 sequences, with less than 75% observed a single time. This sample stems from a study of CD8+CD57+ T cells in acquired aplastic anemia.

This rearrangement joins TRBV5-1 to TRBJ2-7, with D maybe TRBD1 (6 bases). The receptor's source is a human donor with aplastic anemia. The sequencing sample was made of sorted CD4+, CD8+, or CD8+CD57+ T cells (not recorded which) from PBMCs. DNA of the CDR3: TGCGCCAGCAGATTAGGGGGAGACTCCTACGAGCAGTACTTC. This translates into CASRLGGDSYEQYF.